This T cell receptor beta chain was recorded in a study of cytomegalovirus exposure and HLA in healthy donors. Study results and caveats: The productive fraction for most TCR beta V segments was about 87% or about 30% in an earlier analysis. Most CMV-associated TCR beta chains were later found to appear HLA-restricted. Presence/absence analyses treated sequencing depth as roughly uniform across donors.

PCR amplification relied on 60 Vbeta primers (plus 13 Jbeta primers). Sequencing used immunoSEQ multiplex PCR; TCRdb keeps in-frame clones, though not all of them. The table records about 120,000 clones, approximately 67% of them present only once. Germline CDR1 is MNHEY and CDR2 is SMNVEV (reference sequence). Trimming stripped 1 base from V and 6 bases from J, with 16 bases between. CDR3 length: 15 amino acids. Note on this clone: Its antigen remains unknown.

The sequencing input was PBMCs. This sequence was found in a man aged 18 to 35 in good health and CMV-seronegative. The chain uses TRBV27 and TRBJ2-7, with D maybe TRBD2 (5 bases). This CDR3 reads CASSLFGTRGSEQYF. The CDR3, as DNA: TGTGCCAGCAGTTTATTCGGAACGAGAGGGAGCGAGCAGTACTTC.